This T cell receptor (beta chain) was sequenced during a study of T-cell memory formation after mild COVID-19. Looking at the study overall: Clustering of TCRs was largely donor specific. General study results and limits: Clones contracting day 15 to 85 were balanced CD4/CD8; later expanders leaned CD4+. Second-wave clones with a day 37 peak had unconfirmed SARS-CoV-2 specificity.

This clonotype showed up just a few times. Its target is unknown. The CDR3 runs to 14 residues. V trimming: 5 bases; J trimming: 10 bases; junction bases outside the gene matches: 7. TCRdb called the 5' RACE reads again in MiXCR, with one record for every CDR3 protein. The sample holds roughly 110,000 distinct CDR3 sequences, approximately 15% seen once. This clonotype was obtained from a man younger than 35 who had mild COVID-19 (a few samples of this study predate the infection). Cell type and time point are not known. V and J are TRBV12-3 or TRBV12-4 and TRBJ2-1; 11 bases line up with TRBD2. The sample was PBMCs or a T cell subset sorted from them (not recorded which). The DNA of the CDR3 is TGTGCCAGCAGTCCCGACCGACTAGCGGGGGAGCAGTTCTTC. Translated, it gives CASSPDRLAGEQFF.